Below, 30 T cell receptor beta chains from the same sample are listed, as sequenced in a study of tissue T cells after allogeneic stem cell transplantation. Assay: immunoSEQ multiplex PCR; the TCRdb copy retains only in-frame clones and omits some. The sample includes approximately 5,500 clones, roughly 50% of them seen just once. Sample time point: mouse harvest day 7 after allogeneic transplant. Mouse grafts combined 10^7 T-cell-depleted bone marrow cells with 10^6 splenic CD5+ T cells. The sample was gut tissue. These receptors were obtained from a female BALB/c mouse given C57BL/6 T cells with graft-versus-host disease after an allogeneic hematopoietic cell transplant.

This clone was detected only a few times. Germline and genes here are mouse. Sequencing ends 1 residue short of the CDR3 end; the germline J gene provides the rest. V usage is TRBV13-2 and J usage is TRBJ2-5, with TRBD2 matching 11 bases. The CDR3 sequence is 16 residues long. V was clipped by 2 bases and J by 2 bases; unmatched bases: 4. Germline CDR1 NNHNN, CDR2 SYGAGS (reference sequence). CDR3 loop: CASGDRTGGTQDTQYF. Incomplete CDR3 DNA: TGTGCCAGCGGTGACCGGACTGGGGGGACCCAAGACACCCAGTAC.

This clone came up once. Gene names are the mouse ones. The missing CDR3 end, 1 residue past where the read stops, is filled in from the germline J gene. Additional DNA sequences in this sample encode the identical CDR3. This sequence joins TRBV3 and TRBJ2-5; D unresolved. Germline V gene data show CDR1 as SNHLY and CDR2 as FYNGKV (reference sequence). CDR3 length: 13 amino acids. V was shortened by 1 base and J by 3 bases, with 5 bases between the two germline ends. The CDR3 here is CASSLERQDTQYF. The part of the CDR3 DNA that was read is TGTGCCAGCAGCTTAGAACGGCAAGACACCCAGTAC.

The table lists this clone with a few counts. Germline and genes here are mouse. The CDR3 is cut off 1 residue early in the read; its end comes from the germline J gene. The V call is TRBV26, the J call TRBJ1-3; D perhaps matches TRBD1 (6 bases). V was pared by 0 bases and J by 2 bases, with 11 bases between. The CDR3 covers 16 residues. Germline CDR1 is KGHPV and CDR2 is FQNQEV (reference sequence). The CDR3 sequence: CASSLSGGAAGNTLYF. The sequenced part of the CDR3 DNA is TGTGCCAGCAGTCTGTCGGGGGGGGCGGCTGGAAATACGCTCTAT.

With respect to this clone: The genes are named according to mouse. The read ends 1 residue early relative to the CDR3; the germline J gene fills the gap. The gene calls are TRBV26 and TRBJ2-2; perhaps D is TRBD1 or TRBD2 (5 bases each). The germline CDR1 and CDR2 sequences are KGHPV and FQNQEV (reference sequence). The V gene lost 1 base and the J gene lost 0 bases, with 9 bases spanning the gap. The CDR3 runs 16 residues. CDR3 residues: CASSLLRGSNTGQLYF. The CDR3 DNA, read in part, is TGTGCCAGCAGTCTGTTGAGGGGCTCAAACACCGGGCAGCTCTAC. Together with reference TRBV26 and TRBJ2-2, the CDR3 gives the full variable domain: NSKVIQTPRYLVKGQGQKAKMRCIPEKGHPVVFWYQQNKNNEFKFLINFQNQEVLQQIDMTEKRFSAECPSNSPCSLEIQSSEAGDSALYLCASSLLRGSNTGQLYFGEGSKLTVL.

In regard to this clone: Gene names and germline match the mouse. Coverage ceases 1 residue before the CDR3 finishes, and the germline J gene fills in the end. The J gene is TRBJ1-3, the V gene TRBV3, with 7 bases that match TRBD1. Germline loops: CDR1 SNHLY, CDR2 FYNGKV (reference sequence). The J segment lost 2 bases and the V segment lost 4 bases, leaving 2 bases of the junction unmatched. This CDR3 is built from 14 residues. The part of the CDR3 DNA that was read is TGTGCCAGCAGCTACGGGACAGCTGGAAATACGCTCTAT. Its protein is CASSYGTAGNTLY. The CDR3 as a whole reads CASSYGTAGNTLYF.

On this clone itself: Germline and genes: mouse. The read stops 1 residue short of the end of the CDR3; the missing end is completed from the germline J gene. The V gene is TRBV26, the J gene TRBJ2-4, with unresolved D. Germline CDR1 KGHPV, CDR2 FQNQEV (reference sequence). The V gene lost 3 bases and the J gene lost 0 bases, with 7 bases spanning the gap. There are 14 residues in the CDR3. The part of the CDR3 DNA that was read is TGTGCCAGCAGTCTTCCGGGGAGTCAAAACACCTTGTAC. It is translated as CASSLPGSQNTLY. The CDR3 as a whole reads CASSLPGSQNTLYF.

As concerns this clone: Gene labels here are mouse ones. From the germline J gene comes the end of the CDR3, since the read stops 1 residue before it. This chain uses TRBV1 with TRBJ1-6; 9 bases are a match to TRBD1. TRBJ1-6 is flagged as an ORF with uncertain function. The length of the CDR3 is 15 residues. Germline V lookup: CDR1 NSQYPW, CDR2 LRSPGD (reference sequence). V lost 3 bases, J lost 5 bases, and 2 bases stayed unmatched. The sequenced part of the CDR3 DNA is TGCACCTGCAGTGCCAGGGACAGGGATAATTCGCCCCTCTAC. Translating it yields CTCSARDRDNSPLY. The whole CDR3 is CTCSARDRDNSPLYF.

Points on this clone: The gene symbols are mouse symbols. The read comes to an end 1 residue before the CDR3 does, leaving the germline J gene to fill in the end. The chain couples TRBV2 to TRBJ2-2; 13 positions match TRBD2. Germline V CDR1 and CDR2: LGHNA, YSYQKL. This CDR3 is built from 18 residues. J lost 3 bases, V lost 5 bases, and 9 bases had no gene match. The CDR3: CASSAGTGGGADTGQLYF. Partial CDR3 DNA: TGTGCCAGCAGCGCCGGGACTGGGGGGGGCGCGGACACCGGGCAGCTCTAC.

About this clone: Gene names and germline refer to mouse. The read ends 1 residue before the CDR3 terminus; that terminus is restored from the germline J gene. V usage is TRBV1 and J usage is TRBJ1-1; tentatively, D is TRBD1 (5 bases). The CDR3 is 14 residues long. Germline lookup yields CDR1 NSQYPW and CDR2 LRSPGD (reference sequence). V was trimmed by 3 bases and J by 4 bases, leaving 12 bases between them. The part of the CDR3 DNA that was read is TGCACCTGCAGTGCGGGGGGGGAGGGCACAGAAGTCTTC. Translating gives CTCSAGGEGTEVF. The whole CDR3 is CTCSAGGEGTEVFF.

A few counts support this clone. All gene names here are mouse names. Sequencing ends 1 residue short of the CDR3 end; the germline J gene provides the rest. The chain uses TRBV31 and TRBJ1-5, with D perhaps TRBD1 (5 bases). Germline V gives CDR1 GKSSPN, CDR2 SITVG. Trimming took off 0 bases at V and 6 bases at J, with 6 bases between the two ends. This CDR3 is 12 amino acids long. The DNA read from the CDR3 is TGTGCCTGGAGTCTAGGGGCCCAGGCTCCGCTT. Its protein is CAWSLGAQAPL. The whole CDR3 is CAWSLGAQAPLF.

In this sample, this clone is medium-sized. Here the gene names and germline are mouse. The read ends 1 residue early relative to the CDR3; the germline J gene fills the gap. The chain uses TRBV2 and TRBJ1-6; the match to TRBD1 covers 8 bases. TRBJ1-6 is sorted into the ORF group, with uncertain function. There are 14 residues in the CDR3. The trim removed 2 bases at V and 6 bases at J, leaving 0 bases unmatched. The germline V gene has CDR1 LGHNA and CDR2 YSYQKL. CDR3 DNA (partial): TGTGCCAGCAGCCAAACAGGGGGTAATTCGCCCCTCTAC. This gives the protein CASSQTGGNSPLY. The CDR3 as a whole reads CASSQTGGNSPLYF.

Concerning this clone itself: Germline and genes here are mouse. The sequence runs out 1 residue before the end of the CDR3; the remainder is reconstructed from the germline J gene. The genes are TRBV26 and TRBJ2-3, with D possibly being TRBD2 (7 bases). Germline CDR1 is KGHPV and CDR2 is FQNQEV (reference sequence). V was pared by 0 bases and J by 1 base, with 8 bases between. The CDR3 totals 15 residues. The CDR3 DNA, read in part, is TGTGCCAGCAGTCTGTCTGGGGGGCGTGCAGAAACGCTGTAT. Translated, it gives CASSLSGGRAETLY. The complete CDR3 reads CASSLSGGRAETLYF.

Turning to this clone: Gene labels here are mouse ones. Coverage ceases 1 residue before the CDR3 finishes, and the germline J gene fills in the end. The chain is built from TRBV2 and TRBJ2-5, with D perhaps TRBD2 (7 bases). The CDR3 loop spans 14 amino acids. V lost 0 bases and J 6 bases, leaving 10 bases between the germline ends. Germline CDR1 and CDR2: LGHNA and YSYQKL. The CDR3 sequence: CASSQDGGPDTQYF. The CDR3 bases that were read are TGTGCCAGCAGCCAAGATGGGGGGCCCGACACCCAGTAC.

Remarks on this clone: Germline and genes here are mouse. The CDR3 sequence: CASSPGTGDERLFF. CDR3 DNA (partial): TGTGCCAGCAGCCCCGGGACAGGGGACGAAAGATTATTT. The chain uses TRBV3 and TRBJ1-4, with 10 bases identical to TRBD1. The CDR3 goes on 1 residue after the read ends, and that part is filled in from the germline J gene. Germline CDR1 SNHLY, CDR2 FYNGKV (reference sequence). The CDR3 runs 14 residues. J gave up 6 bases and V 5 bases, and 3 bases lay outside the gene matches. Together with reference TRBV3 and TRBJ1-4, the CDR3 gives the full variable domain: GPKVLQIPSHQIIDMGQMVTLNCDPVSNHLYFYWYKQILGQQMEFLVNFYNGKVMEKSKLFKDQFSVERPDGSYFTLKIQPTALEDSAVYFCASSPGTGDERLFFGHGTKLSVL.

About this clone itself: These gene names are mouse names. The CDR3 region is CASSLRQQDTQYF. The covered CDR3 bases are TGTGCCAGCTCTCTGCGACAACAAGACACCCAGTAC. This sequence joins TRBV12-1 and TRBJ2-5, with unresolved D. The read ends 1 residue shy of where the CDR3 ends; the end is completed using the germline J gene. This CDR3 is 13 amino acids long. V was pared by 1 base and J by 3 bases, with 7 bases between. Per germline, CDR1 SGHSN and CDR2 HYEKVE.

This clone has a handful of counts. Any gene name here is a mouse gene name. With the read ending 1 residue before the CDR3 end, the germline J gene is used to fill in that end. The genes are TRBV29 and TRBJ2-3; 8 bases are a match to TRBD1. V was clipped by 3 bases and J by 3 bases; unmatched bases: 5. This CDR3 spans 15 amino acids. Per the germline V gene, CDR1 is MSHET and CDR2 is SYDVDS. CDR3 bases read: TGTGCTAGCAGTTTCACCAGGGGGCGGGCAGAAACGCTGTAT. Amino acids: CASSFTRGRAETLY. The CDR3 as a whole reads CASSFTRGRAETLYF.

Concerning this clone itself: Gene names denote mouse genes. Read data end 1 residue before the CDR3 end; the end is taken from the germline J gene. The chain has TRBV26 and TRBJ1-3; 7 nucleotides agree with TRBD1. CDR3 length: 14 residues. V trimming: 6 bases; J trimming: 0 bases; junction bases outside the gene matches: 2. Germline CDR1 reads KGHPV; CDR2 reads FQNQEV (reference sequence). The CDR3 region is CASRRDSSGNTLYF. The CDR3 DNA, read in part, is TGTGCCAGCAGGAGGGACAGTTCTGGAAATACGCTCTAT.

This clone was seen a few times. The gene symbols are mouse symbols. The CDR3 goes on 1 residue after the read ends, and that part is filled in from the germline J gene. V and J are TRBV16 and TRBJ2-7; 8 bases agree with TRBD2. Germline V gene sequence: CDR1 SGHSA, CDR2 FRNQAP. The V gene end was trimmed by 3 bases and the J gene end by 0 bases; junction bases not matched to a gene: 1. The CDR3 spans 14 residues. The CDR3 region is CASSFWGGSYEQYF. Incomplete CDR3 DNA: TGTGCAAGCAGCTTTTGGGGGGGCTCCTATGAACAGTAC.

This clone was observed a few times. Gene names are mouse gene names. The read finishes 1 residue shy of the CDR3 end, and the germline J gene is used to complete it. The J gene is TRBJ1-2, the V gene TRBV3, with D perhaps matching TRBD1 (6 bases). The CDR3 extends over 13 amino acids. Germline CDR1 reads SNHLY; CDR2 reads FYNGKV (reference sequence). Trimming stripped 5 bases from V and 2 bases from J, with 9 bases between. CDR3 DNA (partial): TGTGCCAGCAGCATCACAGGGAACTCCGACTACACC. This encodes CASSITGNSDYT. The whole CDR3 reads CASSITGNSDYTF.

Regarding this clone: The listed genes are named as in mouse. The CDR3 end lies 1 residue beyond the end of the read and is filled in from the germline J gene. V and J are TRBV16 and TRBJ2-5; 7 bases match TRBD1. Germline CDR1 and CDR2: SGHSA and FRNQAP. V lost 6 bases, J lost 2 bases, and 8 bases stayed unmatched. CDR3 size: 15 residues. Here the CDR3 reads CASSSLQGLQDTQYF. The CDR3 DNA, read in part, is TGTGCAAGCAGTTCCCTACAGGGGCTCCAAGACACCCAGTAC.

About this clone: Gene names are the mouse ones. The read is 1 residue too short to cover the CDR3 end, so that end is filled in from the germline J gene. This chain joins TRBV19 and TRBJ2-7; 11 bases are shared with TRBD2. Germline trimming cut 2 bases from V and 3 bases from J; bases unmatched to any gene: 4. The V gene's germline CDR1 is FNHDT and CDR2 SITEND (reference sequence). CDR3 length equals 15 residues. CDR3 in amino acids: CASSIDWGGVYEQYF. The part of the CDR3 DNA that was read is TGTGCCAGCAGTATCGACTGGGGGGGGGTCTATGAACAGTAC.

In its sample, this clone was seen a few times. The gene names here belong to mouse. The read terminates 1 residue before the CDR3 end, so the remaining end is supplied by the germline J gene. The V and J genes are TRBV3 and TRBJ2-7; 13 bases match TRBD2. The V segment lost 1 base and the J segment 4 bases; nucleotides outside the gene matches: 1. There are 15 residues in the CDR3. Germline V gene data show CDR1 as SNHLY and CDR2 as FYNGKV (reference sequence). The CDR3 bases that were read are TGTGCCAGCAGCTTAGGGGGACTGGGGGGGTATGAACAGTAC. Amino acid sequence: CASSLGGLGGYEQY. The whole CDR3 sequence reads CASSLGGLGGYEQYF.

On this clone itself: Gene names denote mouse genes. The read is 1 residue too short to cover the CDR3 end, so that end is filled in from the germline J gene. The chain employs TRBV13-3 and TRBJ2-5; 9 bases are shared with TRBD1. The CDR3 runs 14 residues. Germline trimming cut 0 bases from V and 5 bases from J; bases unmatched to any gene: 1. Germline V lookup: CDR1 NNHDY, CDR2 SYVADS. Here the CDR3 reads CASSDDRGRDTQYF. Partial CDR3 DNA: TGTGCCAGCAGTGATGACAGGGGGCGAGACACCCAGTAC.

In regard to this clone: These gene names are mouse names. Incomplete CDR3 DNA: TGTGCCAGCAGTTACGGTAGTCAAAACACCTTGTAC. Its translation: CASSYGSQNTLY. The entire CDR3 is CASSYGSQNTLYF. The J gene is TRBJ2-4, the V gene TRBV15; D remains ambiguous. The read terminates 1 residue ahead of where the CDR3 ends, so the germline J gene completes it. V was clipped by 4 bases and J by 0 bases, with 5 bases between them. Germline V lookup: CDR1 SGHND, CDR2 FRSKSL. The CDR3 extends over 13 amino acids.

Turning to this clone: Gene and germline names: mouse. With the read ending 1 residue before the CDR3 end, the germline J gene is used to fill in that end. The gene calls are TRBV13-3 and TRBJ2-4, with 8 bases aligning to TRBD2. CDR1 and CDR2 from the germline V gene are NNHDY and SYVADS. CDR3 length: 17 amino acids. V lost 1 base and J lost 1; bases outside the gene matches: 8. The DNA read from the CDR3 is TGTGCCAGCAGTGATCCCCTGGGGGGACTCGGTCAAAACACCTTGTAC. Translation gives CASSDPLGGLGQNTLY. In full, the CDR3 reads CASSDPLGGLGQNTLYF.

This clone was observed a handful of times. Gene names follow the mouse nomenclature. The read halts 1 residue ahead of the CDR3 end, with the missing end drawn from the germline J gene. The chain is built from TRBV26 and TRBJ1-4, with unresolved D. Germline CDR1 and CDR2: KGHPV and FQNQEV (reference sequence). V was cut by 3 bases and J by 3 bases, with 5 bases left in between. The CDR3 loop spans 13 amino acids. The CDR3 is CASSLSPNERLFF. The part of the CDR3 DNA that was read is TGTGCCAGCAGTCTCTCACCCAACGAAAGATTATTT.

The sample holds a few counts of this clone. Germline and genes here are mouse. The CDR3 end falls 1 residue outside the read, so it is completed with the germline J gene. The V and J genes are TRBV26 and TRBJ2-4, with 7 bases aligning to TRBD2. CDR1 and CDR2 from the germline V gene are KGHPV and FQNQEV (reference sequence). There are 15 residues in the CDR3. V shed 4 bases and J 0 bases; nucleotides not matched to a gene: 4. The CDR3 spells CASSPDWASQNTLYF. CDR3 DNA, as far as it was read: TGTGCCAGCAGTCCTGACTGGGCTAGTCAAAACACCTTGTAC.

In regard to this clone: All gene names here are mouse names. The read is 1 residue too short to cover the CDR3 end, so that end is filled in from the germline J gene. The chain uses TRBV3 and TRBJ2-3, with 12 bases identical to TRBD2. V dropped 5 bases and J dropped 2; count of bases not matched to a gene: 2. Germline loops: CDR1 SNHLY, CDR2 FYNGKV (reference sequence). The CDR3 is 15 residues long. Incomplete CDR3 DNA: TGTGCCAGCAGCCGACTGGGGGGGCCTGCAGAAACGCTGTAT. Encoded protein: CASSRLGGPAETLY. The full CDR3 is CASSRLGGPAETLYF.

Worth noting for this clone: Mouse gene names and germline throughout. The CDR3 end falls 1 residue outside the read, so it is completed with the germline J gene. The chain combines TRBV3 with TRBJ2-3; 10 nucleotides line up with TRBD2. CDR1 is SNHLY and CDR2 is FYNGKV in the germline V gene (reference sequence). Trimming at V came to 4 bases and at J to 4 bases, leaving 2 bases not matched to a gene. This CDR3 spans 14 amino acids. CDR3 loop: CASSSGLGTETLYF. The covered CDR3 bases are TGTGCCAGCAGCTCGGGACTGGGGACAGAAACGCTGTAT.

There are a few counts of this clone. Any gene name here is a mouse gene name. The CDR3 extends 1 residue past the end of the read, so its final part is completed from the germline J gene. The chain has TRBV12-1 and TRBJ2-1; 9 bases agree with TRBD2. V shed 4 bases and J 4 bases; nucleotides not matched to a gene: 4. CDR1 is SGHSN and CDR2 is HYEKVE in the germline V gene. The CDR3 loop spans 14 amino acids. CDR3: CASSLWGGYAEQFF. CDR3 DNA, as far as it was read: TGTGCCAGCTCCCTCTGGGGGGGGTATGCTGAGCAGTTC.